This T cell receptor beta chain was found in a study of T-cell memory formation after mild COVID-19. Study conclusions and caveats: Contracting CD8+ clones were enriched in EMRA, CD4+ mainly in CM and EM. Contracting clones from day 15 to 85 showed balanced CD4/CD8; later expanders favored CD4+. Detection of some responders pre-infection suggested pre-existing cross-reactive memory T cells participated.

Comments on this clonotype: Its antigen is unidentified.

Constant-segment-primed 5'RACE gave TCR alpha and TCR beta cDNA libraries with sample barcodes and UMIs. TCRdb used MiXCR to reprocess the 5' RACE reads, holding one entry per CDR3 protein. The sample holds 29,000 or so distinct CDR3 sequences, about 15% seen once. Unmatched junction bases numbered 7, after V lost 3 bases and J lost 4 bases. This CDR3 has 15 residues. The germline gives CDR1 LGHDT, CDR2 YNNKEL (reference sequence). The origin of this receptor is an adult who had mild COVID-19 (a few samples of this study predate the infection). Cell type and time point are not known. The specimen sequenced was PBMCs or a T cell subset sorted from them (not recorded which). J is TRBJ2-3 and V is TRBV3-1; 7 bases align to TRBD1. CDR3 amino acids: CASSHSQGSADTQYF. Written as DNA, the CDR3 is TGTGCCAGCAGCCATTCACAGGGGTCCGCAGATACGCAGTATTTT.